The source of this T cell receptor beta chain is a study of blood T cell repertoires in COVID-19. Original methodology: Reference gene primer amplification yielded estimated nucleated cell counts. Using immunoSEQ multiplex PCR, the repertoire was profiled, and TCRdb retains in-frame clones only, with some absent. Clone size and V and J calls were adopted from that table, with D and trimming inferred from the DNA. The table records around 150,000 clones, about 91% of them present only once. Notes on this clone: Other DNA sequences from this sample encode an identical CDR3 as well.

The J segment lost 4 bases and the V segment lost 5 bases, leaving 3 bases of the junction unmatched. The V gene's germline CDR1 is MNHEY and CDR2 SMNVEV (reference sequence). CDR3 length: 14 residues. The clonotype was recovered from an older woman who had recovered from COVID-19. V usage is TRBV27 and J usage is TRBJ2-7; 12 bases line up with TRBD2. Sample: peripheral blood. CDR3 region: CASSPSGGGYEQYF. The CDR3 DNA follows: TGTGCCAGCAGTCCTAGCGGGGGGGGATACGAGCAGTACTTC.